The T cell receptor (beta chain) under discussion was sequenced for a study of T cell repertoires in cytomegalovirus infection. The wider study: Matching HLA type and CMV infection were both indicated by public TCR beta signatures.

Study results and caveats: Predominance within the ex vivo response was attributable to HLA-C-restricted CMV-specific TCR beta clonotypes. People with CMV and the relevant HLA were identified by cumulative public TCR beta family frequency.

V lost 2 bases and J lost 0; bases outside the gene matches: 7. CDR1 is DFQATT and CDR2 is SNEGSKA in the germline V gene (reference sequence). CDR3 length: 16 residues. With regard to this clonotype: Its specificity is not known.

From the reads, TCRdb called clonotypes with MiXCR, one entry per CDR3 protein. The profile shows some 400,000 distinct CDR3 sequences, roughly 30% of them singletons. The receptor was derived from a human donor in good health (CMV status not recorded). Some clones in this sample may be carry-over from other donors' samples. The rearrangement links TRBV20-1 to TRBJ2-3, with TRBD1 matching over 8 bases. Sequenced sample: PBMCs. CDR3 residues: CSARPDRGRSTDTQYF. The CDR3 nucleotides are TGCAGTGCTAGACCCGACAGGGGAAGGAGCACAGATACGCAGTATTTT.